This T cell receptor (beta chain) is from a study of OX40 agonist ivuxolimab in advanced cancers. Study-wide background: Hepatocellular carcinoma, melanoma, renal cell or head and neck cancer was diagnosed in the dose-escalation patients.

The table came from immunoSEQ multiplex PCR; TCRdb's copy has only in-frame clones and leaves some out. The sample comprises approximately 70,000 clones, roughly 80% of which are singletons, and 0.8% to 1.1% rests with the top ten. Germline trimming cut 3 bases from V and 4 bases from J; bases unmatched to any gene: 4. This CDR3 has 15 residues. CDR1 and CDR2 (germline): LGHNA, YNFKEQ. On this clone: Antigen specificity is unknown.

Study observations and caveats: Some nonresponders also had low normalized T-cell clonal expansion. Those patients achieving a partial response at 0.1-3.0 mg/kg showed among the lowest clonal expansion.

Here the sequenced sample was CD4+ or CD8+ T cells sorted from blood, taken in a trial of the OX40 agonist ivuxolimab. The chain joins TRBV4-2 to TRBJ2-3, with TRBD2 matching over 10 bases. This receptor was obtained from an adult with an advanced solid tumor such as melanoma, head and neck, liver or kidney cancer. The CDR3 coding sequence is TGTGCCAGCAGCCAGCCTAGCGGGGGAGCAGATACGCAGTATTTT. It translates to CASSQPSGGADTQYF.